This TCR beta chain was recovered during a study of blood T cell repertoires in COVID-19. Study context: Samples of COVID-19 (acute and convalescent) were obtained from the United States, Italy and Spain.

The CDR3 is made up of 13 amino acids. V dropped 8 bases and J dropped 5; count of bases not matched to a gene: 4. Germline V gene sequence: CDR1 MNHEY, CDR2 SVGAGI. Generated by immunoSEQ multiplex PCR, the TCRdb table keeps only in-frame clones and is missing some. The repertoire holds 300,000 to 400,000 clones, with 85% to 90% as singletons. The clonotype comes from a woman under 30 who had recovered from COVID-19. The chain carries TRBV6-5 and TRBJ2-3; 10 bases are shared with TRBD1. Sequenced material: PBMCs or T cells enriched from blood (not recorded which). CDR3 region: CASLDRGQDTQYF. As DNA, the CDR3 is TGTGCCAGCCTAGACAGGGGGCAAGATACGCAGTATTTT.